This T cell receptor beta chain appears in the sequencing data of a study of blood T cell repertoires in COVID-19. Across the whole study: Collection of acute and convalescent COVID-19 samples took place in the United States, Italy and Spain. PBMCs, B-cell-depleted T cells, or T cells provided the cDNA or gDNA that made up the material.

The V gene lost 5 bases and the J gene lost 1 base, with 8 bases spanning the gap. The germline gives CDR1 LNHDA, CDR2 SQIVND (reference sequence). The CDR3 consists of 14 residues. In the authors' workflow: Scientists estimated how many nucleated cells there were by amplifying reference gene primers. TCRdb's copy holds only in-frame clones and misses some; the assay was immunoSEQ multiplex PCR. V and J calls and clone size are those listed in that table; D and trimming were worked out from the DNA. This table holds approximately 190,000 clones, about four fifths found once. The specimen was peripheral blood. The clonotype originates from a woman aged 65 to 85 with active or convalescent COVID-19. The rearrangement links TRBV19 to TRBJ2-2, with a weak D call TRBD1 (5 bases). The CDR3 region is CASSWQGNTGELFF. Here the CDR3 DNA reads TGTGCCAGTAGTTGGCAGGGGAACACCGGGGAGCTGTTTTTT. Complete variable domain (other parts from reference TRBV19 and TRBJ2-2): DGGITQSPKYLFRKEGQNVTLSCEQNLNHDAMYWYRQDPGQGLRLIYYSQIVNDFQKGDIAEGYSVSREKKESFPLTVTSAQKNPTAFYLCASSWQGNTGELFFGEGSRLTVL.